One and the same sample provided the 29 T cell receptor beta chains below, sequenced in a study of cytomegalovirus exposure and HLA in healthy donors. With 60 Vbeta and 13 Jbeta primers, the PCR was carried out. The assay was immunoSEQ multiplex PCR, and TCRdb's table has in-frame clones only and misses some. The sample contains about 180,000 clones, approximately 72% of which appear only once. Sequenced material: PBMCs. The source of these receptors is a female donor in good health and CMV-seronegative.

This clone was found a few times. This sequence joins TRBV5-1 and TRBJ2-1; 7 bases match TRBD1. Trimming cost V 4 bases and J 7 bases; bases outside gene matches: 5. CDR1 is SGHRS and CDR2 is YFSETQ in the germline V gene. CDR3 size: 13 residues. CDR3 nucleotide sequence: TGCGCCAGCAGCCCCCTGACAGGGAATGAGCAGTTCTTC. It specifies CASSPLTGNEQFF.

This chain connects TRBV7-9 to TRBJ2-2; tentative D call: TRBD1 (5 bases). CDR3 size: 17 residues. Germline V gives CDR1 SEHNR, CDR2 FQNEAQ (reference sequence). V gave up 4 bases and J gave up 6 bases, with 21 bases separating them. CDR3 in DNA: TGTGCCAGCAGCTCCACTATAGCAGGGTTAAGAGCCGGGGAGCTGTTTTTT. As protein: CASSSTIAGLRAGELFF. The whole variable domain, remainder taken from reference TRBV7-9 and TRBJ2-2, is DTGVSQNPRHKITKRGQNVTFRCDPISEHNRLYWYRQTLGQGPEFLTYFQNEAQLEKSRLLSDRFSAERPKGSFSTLEIQRTEQGDSAMYLCASSSTIAGLRAGELFFGEGSRLTVL.

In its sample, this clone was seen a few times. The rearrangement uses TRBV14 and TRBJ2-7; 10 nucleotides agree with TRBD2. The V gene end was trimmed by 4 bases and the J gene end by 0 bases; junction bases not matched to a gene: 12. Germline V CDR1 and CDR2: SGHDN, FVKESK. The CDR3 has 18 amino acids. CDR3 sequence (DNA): TGTGCCAGCAGCCTTCTCCCCGGACTAGCGGATATCTCCTACGAGCAGTACTTC. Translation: CASSLLPGLADISYEQYF. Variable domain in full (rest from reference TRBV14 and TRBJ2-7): EAGVTQFPSHSVIEKGQTVTLRCDPISGHDNLYWYRRVMGKEIKFLLHFVKESKQDESGMPNNRFLAERTGGTYSTLKVQPAELEDSGVYFCASSLLPGLADISYEQYFGPGTRLTVT.

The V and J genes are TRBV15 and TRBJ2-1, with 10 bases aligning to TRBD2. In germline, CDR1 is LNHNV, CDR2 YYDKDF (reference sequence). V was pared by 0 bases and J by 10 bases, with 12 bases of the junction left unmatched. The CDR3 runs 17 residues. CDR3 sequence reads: CATSRDPPGLATPEQFF. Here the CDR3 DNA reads TGTGCCACCAGCAGAGATCCCCCGGGACTAGCGACACCCGAGCAGTTCTTC.

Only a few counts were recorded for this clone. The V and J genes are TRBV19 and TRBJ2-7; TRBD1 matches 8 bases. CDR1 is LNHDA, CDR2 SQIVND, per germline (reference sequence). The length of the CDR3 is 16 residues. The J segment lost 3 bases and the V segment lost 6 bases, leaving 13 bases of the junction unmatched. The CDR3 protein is CASRGVGTGSFYEQYF. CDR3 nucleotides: TGTGCCAGTAGGGGCGTCGGGACAGGTTCCTTCTACGAGCAGTACTTC.

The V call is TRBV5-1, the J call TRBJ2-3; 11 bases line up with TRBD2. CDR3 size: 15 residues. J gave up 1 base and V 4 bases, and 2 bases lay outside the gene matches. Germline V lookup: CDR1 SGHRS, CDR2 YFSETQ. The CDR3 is CASSLTSGGTDTQYF. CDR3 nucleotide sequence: TGCGCCAGCAGCCTGACTAGCGGGGGCACAGATACGCAGTATTTT.

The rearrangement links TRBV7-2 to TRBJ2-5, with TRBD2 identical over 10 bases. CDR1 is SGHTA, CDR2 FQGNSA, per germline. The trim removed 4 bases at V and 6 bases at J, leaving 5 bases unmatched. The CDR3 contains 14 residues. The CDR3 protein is CASSSLAGRQTQYF. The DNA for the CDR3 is TGTGCCAGCAGCTCACTAGCGGGAAGGCAGACCCAGTACTTC.

The CDR3 sequence is CASARGGSTDTQYF. Here the CDR3 DNA reads TGTGCTAGTGCCCGGGGGGGTAGCACAGATACGCAGTATTTT. J is TRBJ2-3 and V is TRBV12-5; TRBD2 agrees at 8 bases. V trimming: 7 bases; J trimming: 0 bases; junction bases outside the gene matches: 3. The germline V gene encodes CDR1 LGHNT and CDR2 FRNRAP. There are 14 residues in the CDR3.

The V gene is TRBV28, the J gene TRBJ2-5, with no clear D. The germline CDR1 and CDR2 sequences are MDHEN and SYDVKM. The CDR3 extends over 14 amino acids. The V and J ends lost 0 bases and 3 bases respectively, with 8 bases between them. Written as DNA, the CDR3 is TGTGCCAGCAGTTTATGGGCGGTAGAAGAGACCCAGTACTTC. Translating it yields CASSLWAVEETQYF.

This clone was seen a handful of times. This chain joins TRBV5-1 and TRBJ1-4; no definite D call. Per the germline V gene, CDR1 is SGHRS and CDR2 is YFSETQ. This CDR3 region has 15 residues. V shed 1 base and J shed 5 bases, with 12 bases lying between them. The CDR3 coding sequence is TGCGCCAGCAGCTTGAGTGGAGGAGGGAATGAAAAACTGTTTTTT. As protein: CASSLSGGGNEKLFF. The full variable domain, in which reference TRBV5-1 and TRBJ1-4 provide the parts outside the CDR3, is KAGVTQTPRYLIKTRGQQVTLSCSPISGHRSVSWYQQTPGQGLQFLFEYFSETQRNKGNFPGRFSGRQFSNSRSEMNVSTLELGDSALYLCASSLSGGGNEKLFFGSGTQLSVL.

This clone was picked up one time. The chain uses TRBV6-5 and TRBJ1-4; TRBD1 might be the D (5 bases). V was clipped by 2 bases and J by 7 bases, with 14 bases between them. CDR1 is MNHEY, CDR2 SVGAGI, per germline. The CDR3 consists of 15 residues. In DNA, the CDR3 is TGTGCCAGCAGTTACGGCAGGCAGGGTACTGAAAAACTGTTTTTT. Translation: CASSYGRQGTEKLFF.

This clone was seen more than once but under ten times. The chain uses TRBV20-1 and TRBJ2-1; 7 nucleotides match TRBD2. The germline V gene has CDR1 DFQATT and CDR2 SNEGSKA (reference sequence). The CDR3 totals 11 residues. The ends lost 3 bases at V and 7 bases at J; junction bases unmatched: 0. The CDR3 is CSASGGNEQFF. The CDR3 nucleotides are TGCAGTGCTAGCGGGGGGAATGAGCAGTTCTTC.

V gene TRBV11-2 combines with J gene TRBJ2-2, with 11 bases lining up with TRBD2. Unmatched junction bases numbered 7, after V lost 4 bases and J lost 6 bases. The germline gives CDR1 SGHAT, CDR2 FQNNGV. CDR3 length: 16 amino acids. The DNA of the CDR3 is TGTGCCAGCAGCTCGCAACTTAGCGGGGGGGCCGGGGAGCTGTTTTTT. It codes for CASSSQLSGGAGELFF.

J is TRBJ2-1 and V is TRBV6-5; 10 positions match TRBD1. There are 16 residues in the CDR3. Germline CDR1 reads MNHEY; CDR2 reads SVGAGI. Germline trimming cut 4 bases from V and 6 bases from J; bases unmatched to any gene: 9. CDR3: CASSSPGTGVVNEQFF. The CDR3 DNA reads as TGTGCCAGCAGTTCCCCCGGGACAGGGGTGGTCAATGAGCAGTTCTTC.

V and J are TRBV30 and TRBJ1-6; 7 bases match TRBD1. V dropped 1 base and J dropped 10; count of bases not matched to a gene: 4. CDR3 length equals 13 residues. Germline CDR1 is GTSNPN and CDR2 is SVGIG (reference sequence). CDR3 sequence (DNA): TGTGCCTGGAGTGCTACAGGGGACTCACCCCTCCACTTT. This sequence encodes CAWSATGDSPLHF.

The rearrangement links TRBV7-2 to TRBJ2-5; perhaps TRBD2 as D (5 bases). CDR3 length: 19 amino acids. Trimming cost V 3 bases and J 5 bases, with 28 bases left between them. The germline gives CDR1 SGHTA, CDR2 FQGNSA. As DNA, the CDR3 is TGTGCCAGCAGCTTCGGGTTACGATTGCGCGGAGCGGTCGGGGAGACCCAGTACTTC. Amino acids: CASSFGLRLRGAVGETQYF.

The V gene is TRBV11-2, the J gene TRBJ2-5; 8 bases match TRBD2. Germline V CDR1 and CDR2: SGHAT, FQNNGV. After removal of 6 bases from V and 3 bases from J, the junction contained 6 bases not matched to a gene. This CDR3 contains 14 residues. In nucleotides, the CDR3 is TGTGCCAGCAGTAGCGGGGCGGCAAAAGAGACCCAGTACTTC. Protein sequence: CASSSGAAKETQYF.

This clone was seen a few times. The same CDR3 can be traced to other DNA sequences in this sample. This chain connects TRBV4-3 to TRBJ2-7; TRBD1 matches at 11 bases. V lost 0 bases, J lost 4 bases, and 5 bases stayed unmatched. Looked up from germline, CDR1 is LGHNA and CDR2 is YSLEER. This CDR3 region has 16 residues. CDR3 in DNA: TGCGCCAGCAGCCAAGATCGGGGACAGGGGGGGTACGAGCAGTACTTC. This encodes CASSQDRGQGGYEQYF.

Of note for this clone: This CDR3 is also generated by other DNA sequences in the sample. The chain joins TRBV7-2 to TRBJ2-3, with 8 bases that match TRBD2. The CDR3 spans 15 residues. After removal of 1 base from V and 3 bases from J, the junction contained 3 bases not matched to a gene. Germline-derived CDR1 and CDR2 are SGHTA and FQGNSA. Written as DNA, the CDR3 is TGTGCCAGCAGCTTAGGACGGGGGGGGACAGATACGCAGTATTTT. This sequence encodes CASSLGRGGTDTQYF.

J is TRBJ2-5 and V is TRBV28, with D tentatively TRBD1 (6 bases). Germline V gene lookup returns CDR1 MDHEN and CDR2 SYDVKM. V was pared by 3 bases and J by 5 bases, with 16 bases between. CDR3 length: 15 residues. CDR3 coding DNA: TGTGCCAGCAGTTTCTTTGACAGGCCAGAGGAGACCCAGTACTTC. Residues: CASSFFDRPEETQYF.

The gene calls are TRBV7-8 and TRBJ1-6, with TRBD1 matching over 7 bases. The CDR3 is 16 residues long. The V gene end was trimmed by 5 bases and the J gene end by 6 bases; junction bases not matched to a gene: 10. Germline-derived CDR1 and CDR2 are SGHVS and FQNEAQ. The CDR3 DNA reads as TGTGCCAGCAGCCCCGGGTCGACAGGGCGTAATTCACCCCTCCACTTT. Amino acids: CASSPGSTGRNSPLHF.

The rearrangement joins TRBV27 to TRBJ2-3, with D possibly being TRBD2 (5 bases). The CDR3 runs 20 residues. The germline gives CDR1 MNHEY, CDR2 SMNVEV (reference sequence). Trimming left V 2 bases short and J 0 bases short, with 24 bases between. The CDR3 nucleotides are TGTGCCAGCAGTTTAAGCGCGATCCAGTCGGGGTGGAGGAGCACAGATACGCAGTATTTT. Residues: CASSLSAIQSGWRSTDTQYF.

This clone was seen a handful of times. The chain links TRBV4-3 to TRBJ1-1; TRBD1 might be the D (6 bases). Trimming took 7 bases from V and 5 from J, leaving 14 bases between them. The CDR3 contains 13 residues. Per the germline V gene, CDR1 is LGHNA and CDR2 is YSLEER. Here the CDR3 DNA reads TGCGCCAGCACCGTAGGTACAGGGACTGAAGCTTTCTTT. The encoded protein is CASTVGTGTEAFF.

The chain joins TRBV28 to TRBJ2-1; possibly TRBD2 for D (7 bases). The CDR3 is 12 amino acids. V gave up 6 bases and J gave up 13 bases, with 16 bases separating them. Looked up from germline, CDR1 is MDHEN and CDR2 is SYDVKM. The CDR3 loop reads CASRTRAGAQFF. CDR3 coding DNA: TGTGCCAGCAGGACGAGGGCGGGGGCCCAGTTCTTC. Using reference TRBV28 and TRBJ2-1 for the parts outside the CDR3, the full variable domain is DVKVTQSSRYLVKRTGEKVFLECVQDMDHENMFWYRQDPGLGLRLIYFSYDVKMKEKGDIPEGYSVSREKKERFSLILESASTNQTSMYLCASRTRAGAQFFGPGTRLTVL.

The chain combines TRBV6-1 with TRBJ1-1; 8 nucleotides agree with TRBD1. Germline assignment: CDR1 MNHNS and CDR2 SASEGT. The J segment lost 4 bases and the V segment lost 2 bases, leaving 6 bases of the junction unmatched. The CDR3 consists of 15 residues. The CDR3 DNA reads TGTGCCAGCAGTGAAAGGACAGGGATACCCACTGAAGCTTTCTTT. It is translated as CASSERTGIPTEAFF.

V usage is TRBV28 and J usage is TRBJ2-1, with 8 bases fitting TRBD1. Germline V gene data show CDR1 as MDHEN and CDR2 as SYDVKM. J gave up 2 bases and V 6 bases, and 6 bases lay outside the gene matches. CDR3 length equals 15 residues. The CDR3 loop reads CASRERTGPYNEQFF. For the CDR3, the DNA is TGTGCCAGCAGGGAGCGGACAGGGCCCTACAATGAGCAGTTCTTC.

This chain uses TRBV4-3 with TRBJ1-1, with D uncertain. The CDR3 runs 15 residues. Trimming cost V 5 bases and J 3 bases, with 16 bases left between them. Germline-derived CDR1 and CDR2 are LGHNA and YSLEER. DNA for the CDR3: TGCGCCAGCAGCTCCGTCCACAGCGGGGACACTGAAGCTTTCTTT. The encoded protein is CASSSVHSGDTEAFF.

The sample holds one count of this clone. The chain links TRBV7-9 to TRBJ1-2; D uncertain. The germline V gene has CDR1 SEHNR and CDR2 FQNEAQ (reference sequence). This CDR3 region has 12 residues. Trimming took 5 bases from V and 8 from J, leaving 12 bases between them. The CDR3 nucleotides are TGTGCCAGCAGCCCCGCGGTGGTCGGCTACACCTTC. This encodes CASSPAVVGYTF. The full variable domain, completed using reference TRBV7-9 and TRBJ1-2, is DTGVSQNPRHKITKRGQNVTFRCDPISEHNRLYWYRQTLGQGPEFLTYFQNEAQLEKSRLLSDRFSAERPKGSFSTLEIQRTEQGDSAMYLCASSPAVVGYTFGSGTRLTVV.

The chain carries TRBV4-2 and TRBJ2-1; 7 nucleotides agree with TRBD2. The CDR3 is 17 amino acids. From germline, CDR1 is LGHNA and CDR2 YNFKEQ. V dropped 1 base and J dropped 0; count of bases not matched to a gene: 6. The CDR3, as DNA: TGTGCCAGCAGCCAAGGGGGCGGCGGGAGCTCCTACAATGAGCAGTTCTTC. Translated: CASSQGGGGSSYNEQFF.